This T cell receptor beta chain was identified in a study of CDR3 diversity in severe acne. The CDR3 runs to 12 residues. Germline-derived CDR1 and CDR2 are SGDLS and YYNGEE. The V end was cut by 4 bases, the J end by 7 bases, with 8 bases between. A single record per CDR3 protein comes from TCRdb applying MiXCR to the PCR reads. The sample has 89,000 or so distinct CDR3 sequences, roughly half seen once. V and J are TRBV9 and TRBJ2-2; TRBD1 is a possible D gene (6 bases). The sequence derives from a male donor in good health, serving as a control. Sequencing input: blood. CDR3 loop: CASSPGDGELFF. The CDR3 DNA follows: TGTGCCAGCAGCCCAGGGGACGGGGAGCTGTTTTTT.